The clone carrying this T cell receptor (beta chain) was found many times. An end of the junction does not agree with germline; a read error may underlie this. These data are taken from a study of T cells in Graves' hyperthyroidism and ophthalmopathy. Looked up from germline, CDR1 is GTSNPN and CDR2 is SVGIG (reference sequence). The CDR3 covers 12 residues. The source material, RNA transcripts, was used to amplify TCR beta CDR3 regions. Carried out on the TCR CDR3, a first-round RT-PCR used the HTBI primer set. MiXCR, run by TCRdb on the multiplex PCR reads, gives a single entry per CDR3 protein. This table holds about 200,000 distinct CDR3 sequences, about a sixth found once.

Material for sequencing was blood. The rearrangement links TRBV30 to TRBJ2-1; no reliable D call. The TCR sequence derives from a woman aged 45-65 years with Graves' hyperthyroidism. In DNA, the CDR3 is TGTGCCTGCAGTGGGCACTACAATGAGCAGTTCTTC. Translation: CACSGHYNEQFF.